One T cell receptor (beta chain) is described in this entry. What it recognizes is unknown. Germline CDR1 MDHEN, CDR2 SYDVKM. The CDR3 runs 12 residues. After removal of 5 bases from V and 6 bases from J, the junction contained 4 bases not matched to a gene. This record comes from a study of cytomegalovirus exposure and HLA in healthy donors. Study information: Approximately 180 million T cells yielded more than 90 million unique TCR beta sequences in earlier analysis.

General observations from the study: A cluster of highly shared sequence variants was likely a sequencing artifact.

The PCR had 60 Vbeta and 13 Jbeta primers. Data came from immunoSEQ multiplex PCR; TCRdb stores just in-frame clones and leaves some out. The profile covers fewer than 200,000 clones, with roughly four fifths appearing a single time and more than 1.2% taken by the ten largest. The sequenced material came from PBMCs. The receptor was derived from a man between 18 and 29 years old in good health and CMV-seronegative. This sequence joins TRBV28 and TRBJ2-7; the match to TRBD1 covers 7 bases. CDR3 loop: CASSRQGLEQYF. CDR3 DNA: TGTGCCAGCAGTCGACAGGGTCTCGAGCAGTACTTC.